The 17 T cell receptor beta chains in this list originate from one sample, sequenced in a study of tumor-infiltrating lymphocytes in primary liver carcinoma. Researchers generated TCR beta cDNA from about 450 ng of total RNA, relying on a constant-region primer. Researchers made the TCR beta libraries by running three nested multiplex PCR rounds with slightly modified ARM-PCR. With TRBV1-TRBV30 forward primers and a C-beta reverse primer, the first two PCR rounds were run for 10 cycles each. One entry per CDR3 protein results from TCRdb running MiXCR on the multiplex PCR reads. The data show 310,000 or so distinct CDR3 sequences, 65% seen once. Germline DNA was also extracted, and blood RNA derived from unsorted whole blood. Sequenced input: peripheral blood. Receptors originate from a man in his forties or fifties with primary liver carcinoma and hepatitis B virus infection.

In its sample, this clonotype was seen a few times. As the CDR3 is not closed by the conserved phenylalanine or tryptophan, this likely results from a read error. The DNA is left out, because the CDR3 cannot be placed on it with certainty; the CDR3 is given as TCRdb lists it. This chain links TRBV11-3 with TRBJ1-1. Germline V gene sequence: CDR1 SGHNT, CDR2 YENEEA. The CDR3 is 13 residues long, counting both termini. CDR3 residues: CASSYSRFTEASY.

This chain's CDR3 is CASSLSLGSVETQYF. The CDR3 nucleotides read TGTGCCAGCAGCTTATCTCTTGGGTCCGTAGAGACCCAGTACTTC. V usage is TRBV11-2 and J usage is TRBJ2-5; D uncertain. V lost 2 bases to trimming and J lost 4 bases, with 14 bases between them. Germline V gene data show CDR1 as SGHAT and CDR2 as FQNNGV. The CDR3 length is 15 residues.

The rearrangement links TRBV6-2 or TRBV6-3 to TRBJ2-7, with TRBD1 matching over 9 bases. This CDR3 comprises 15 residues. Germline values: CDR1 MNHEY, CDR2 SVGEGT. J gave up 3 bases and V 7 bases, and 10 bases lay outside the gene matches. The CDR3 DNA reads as TGTGCCAGCACCAATAGGGACAGGGCGCGCTACGAGCAGTACTTC. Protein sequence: CASTNRDRARYEQYF.

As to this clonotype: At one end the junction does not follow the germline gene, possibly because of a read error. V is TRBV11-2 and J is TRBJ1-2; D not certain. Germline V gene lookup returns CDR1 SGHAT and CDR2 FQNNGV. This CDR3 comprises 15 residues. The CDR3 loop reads CASSLDLWGDYDYTF. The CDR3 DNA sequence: TGTGCCAGCAGCTTGGATCTCTGGGGTGACTATGACTACACCTTC. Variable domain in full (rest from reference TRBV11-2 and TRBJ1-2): EAGVAQSPRYKIIEKRQSVAFWCNPISGHATLYWYQQILGQGPKLLIQFQNNGVVDDSQLPKDRFSAERLKGVDSTLKIQPAKLEDSAVYLCASSLDLWGDYDYTFGSGTRLTVV.

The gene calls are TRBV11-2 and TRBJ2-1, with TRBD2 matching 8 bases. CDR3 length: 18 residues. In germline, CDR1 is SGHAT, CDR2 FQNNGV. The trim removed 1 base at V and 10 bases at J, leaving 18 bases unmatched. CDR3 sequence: CASSLGPVVAGGPYEQFF. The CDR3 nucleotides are TGTGCCAGCAGCTTAGGCCCTGTTGTTGCGGGAGGCCCCTACGAGCAGTTCTTC.

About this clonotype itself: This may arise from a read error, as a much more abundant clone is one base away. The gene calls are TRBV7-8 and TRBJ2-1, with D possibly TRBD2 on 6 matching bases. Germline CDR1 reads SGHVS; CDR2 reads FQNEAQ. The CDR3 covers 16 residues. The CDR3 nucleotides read TGTGCCAGCAGCCATGGAGGGGATTGGTCCTTCAATGAGCAGTTCTTC. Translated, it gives CASSHGGDWSFNEQFF.

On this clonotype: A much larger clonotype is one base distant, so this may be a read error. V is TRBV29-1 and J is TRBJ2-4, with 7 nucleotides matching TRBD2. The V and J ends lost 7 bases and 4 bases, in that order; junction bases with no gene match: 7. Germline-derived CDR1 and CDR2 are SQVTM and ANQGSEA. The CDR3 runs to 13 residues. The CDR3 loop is CSADGGGKNIQYF. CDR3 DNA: TGCAGCGCTGATGGGGGGGGGAAAAACATTCAGTACTTC.

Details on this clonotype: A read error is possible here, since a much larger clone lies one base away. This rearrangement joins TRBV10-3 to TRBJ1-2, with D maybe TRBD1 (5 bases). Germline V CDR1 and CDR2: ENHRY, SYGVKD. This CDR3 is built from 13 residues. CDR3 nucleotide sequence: TGTGCCACCGGGGACTATCGGGATTATGGCTACGCCTTC. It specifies CATGDYRDYGYAF.

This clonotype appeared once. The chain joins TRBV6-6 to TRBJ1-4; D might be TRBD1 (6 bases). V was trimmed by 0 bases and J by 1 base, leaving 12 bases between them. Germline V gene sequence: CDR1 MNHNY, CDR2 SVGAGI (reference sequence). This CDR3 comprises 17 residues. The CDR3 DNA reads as TGTGCCAGCAGTTACTCGACAGGTCACAGAACTAATGAAAAACTGTTTTTT. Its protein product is CASSYSTGHRTNEKLFF.

CDR3 sequence (DNA): TGTGCCAGCAGCCAAGACGGGACTAGCGGGAGGGTAACTTGGAACAATGAGCAGTTCTTC. It is translated as CASSQDGTSGRVTWNNEQFF. The V gene is TRBV4-2, the J gene TRBJ2-1, with 16 bases that match TRBD2. The V gene end was trimmed by 0 bases and the J gene end by 5 bases; junction bases not matched to a gene: 10. The germline CDR1 and CDR2 sequences are LGHNA and YNFKEQ. CDR3 length: 20 amino acids.

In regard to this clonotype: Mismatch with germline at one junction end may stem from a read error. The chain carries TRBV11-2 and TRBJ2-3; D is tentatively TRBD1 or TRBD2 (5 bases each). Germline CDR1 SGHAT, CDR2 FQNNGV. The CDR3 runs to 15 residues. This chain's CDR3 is CASSRVGGRGDTQYF. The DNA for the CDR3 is TGTGCCAGTAGCCGGGTTGGCGGTAGGGGAGATACACAGTATTTT.

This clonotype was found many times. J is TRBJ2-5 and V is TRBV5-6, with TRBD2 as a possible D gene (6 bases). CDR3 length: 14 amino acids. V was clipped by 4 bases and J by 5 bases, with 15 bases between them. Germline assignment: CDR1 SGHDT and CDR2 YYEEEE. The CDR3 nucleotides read TGTGCCAGCAGCCCCGGCGGCGGGGTGGAGACCCAGTACTTC. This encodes CASSPGGGVETQYF.

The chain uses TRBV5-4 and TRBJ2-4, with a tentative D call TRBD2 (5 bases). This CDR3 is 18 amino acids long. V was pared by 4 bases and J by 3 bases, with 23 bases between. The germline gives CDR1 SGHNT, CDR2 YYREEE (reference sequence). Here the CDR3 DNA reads TGTGCCAGCAGCCCGAGGCTGACAATTTCCGGAGGCAAAAACATTCAGTACTTC. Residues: CASSPRLTISGGKNIQYF. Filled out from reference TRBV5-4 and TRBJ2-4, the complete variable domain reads ETGVTQSPTHLIKTRGQQVTLRCSSQSGHNTVSWYQQALGQGPQFIFQYYREEENGRGNFPPRFSGLQFPNYSSELNVNALELDDSALYLCASSPRLTISGGKNIQYFGAGTRLSVL.

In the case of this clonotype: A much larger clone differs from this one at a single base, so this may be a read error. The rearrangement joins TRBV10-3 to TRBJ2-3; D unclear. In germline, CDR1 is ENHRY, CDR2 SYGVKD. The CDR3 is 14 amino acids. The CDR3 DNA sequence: TGTGCCATCAGTGAGCCTCCCAATACAGATATGCAGTATTTT. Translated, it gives CAISEPPNTDMQYF.

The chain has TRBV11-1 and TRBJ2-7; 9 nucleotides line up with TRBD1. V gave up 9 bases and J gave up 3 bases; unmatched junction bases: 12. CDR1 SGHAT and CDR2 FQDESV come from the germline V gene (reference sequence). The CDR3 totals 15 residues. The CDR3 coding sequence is TGTGCCAGTAGCCGATGGCGGGACAGGGTCTACGAGCAGTACTTC. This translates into CASSRWRDRVYEQYF.

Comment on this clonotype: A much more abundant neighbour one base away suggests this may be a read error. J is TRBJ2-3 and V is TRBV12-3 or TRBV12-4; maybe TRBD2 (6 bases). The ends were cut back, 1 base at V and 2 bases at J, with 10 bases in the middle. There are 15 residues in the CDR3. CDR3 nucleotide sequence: TGTGCCAGCAGTTTAGGCGGGATGAACACAGATACGCAGTATTTT. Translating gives CASSLGGMNTDTQYF.

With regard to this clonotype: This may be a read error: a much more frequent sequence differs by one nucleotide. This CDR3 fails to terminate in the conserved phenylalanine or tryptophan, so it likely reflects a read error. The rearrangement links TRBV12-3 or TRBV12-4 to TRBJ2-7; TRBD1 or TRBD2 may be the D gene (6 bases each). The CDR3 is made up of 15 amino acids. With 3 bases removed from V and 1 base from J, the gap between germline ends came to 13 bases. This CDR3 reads CASSFTGARSYEQYI. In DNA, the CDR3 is TGTGCCAGCAGTTTCACGGGGGCTAGGTCCTACGAGCAGTACATC.